This T cell receptor beta chain originates from a study of CD8 T cells in Susac syndrome. This clonotype was recorded once. Sequencing of TCR beta covered CD8+ and CD4+ T cells obtained from blood. Controls matched for sex and age were healthy donors. Germline values: CDR1 MDHEN, CDR2 SYDVKM. V shed 6 bases and J shed 4 bases, with 18 bases lying between them. This CDR3 spans 16 amino acids. RNA totalling roughly 0.5 to 1 ug underwent reverse transcription with random hexamers. Amplification of TCR beta CDR3 by immunoSEQ multiplex PCR spanned 54 Vbeta and 13 Jbeta. TCRdb re-derived calls from the immunoSEQ multiplex PCR reads in MiXCR, one entry per CDR3 protein. The repertoire has some 190,000 distinct CDR3 sequences, about 94% of them found once; the top ten carry around 0.1%.

The source material was CD4+ T cells from PBMCs. The chain has TRBV28 and TRBJ2-2, with D hard to call. The clonotype comes from a human donor in good health. The chain's CDR3 is CASSVQRVLSTGELFF. Written as DNA, the CDR3 is TGTGCCAGCAGCGTCCAGAGAGTGTTGAGCACCGGGGAGCTGTTTTTT.